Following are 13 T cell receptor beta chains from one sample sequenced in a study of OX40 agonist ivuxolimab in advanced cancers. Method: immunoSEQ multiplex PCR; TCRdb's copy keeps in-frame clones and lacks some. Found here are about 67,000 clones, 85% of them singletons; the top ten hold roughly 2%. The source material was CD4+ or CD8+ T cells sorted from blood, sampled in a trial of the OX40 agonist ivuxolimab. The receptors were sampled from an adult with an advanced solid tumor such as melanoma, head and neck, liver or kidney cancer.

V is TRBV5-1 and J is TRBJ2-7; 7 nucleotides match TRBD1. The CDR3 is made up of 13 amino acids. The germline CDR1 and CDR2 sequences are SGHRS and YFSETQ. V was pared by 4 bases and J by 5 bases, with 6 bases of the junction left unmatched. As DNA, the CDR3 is TGCGCCAGCAGCCCGGGACAGAACCACGAGCAGTACTTC. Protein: CASSPGQNHEQYF.

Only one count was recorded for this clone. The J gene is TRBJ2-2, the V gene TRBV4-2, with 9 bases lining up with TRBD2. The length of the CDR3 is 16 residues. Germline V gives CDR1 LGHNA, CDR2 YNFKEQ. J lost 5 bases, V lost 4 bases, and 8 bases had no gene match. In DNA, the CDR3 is TGTGCCAGCAGCCCCCGAACTAGCGGGTCTACCGGGGAGCTGTTTTTT. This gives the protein CASSPRTSGSTGELFF.

CDR3 in DNA: TGTGCCAGCAGCTTAAGGGCTATATGGACAGGCGGAAACATTCAGTACTTC. Translation gives CASSLRAIWTGGNIQYF. The chain couples TRBV11-2 to TRBJ2-4; 7 positions match TRBD1. The CDR3 is 17 amino acids. V was clipped by 2 bases and J by 6 bases; unmatched bases: 13. CDR1 and CDR2 from the germline V gene are SGHAT and FQNNGV.

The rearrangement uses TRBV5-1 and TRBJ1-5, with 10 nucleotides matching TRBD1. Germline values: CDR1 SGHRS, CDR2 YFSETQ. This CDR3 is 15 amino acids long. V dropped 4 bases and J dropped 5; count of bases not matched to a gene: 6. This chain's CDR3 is CASSPTGGRHQPQHF. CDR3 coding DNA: TGCGCCAGCAGCCCGACAGGGGGCCGCCATCAGCCCCAGCATTTT.

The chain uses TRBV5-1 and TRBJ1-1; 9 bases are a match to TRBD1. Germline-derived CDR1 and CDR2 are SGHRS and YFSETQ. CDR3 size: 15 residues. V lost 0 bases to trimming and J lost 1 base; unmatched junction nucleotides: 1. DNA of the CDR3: TGCGCCAGCAGCTTGGGGGGACAGGGGAACACTGAAGCTTTCTTT. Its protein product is CASSLGGQGNTEAFF.

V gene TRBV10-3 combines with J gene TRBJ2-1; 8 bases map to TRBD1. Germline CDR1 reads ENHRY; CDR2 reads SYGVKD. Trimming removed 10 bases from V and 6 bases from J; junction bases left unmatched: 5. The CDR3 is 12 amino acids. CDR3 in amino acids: CATRQGSNEQFF. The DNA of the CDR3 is TGTGCCACCCGACAGGGGTCCAATGAGCAGTTCTTC.

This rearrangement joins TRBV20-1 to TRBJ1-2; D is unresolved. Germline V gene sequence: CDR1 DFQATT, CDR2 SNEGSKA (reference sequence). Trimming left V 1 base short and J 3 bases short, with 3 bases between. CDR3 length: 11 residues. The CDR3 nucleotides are TGCAGTGCTAGAGCAGACTATGGCTACACCTTC. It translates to CSARADYGYTF.

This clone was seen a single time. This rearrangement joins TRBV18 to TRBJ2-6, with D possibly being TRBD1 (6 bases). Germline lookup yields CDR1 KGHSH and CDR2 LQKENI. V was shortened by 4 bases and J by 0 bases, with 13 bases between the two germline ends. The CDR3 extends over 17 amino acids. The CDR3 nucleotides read TGTGCCAGCTCACTATCAGGGGCTGTCTCTGGGGCCAACGTCCTGACTTTC. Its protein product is CASSLSGAVSGANVLTF.

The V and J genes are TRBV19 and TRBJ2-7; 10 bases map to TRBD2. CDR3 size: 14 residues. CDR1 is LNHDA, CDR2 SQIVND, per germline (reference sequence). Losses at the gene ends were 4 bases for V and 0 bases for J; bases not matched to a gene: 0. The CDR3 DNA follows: TGTGCCAGTAGTACTAGCGGGAGCTCCTACGAGCAGTACTTC. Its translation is CASSTSGSSYEQYF.

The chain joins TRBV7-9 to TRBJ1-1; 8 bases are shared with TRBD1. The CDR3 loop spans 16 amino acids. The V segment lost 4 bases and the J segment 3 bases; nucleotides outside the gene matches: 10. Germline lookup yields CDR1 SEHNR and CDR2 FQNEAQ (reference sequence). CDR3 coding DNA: TGTGCCAGCAGCTCGTGGACAGGGAGGGGGGACACTGAAGCTTTCTTT. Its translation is CASSSWTGRGDTEAFF.

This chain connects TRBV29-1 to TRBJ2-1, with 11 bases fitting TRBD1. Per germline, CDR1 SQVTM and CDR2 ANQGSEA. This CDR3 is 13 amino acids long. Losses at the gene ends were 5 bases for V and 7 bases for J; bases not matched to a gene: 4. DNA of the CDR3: TGCAGCGTTCCGGACAGGGGGCAAAATGAGCAGTTCTTC. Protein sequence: CSVPDRGQNEQFF.

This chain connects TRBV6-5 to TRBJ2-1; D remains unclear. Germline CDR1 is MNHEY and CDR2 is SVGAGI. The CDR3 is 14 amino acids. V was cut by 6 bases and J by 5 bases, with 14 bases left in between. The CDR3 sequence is CASSPVVANNEQFF. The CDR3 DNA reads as TGTGCCAGCAGCCCCGTGGTAGCTAACAATGAGCAGTTCTTC.

In nucleotides, the CDR3 is TGTGCCAGCAGCTTAGAGAGCGGGGGGGCCAACACAGATACGCAGTATTTT. Translating gives CASSLESGGANTDTQYF. J is TRBJ2-3 and V is TRBV11-2; 10 bases map to TRBD2. The CDR3 sequence is 17 residues long. Trimming removed 0 bases from V and 2 bases from J; junction bases left unmatched: 5. Germline V gene sequence: CDR1 SGHAT, CDR2 FQNNGV.